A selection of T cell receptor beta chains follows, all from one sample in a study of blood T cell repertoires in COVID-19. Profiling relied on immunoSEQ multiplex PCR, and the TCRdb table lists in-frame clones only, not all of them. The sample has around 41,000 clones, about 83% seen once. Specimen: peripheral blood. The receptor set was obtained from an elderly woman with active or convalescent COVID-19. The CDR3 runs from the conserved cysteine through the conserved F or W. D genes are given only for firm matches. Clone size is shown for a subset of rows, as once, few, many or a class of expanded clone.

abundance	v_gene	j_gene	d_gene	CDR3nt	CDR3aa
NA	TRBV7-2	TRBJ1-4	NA	TGTGCCAGCAGTAAGGGGCTAACTAATGAAAAACTGTTTTTT	CASSKGLTNEKLFF
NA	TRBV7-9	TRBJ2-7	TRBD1	TGTGCCAGCAGCATTACAGGGGGCGTCTACGAGCAGTACTTC	CASSITGGVYEQYF
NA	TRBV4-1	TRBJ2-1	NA	TGCGCCAGCAGCCAAGAGGAGGCTTTCTCTCGGTTCTTC	CASSQEEAFSRFF
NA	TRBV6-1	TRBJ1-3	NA	TGTGCCAGCAGTGAAGCAGGGGGATCGGGAAACACCATATATTTT	CASSEAGGSGNTIYF
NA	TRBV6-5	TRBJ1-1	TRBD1	TGTGCCAGCAGTCTACTTGTCGGGGACAGGACTGAAGCTTTCTTT	CASSLLVGDRTEAFF
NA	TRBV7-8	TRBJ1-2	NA	TGTGCCAGCAGCTTGGGCAGGTCGTGGGGCTACACCTTC	CASSLGRSWGYTF
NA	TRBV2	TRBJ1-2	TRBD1	TGTGCCAGCAGTGAAGCGGGACAGGGGATAAGTGTCACCTTC	CASSEAGQGISVTF
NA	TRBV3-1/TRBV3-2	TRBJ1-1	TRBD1	TGTGCCAGCAGGACAGGGGGTAACACTGAAGCTTTCTTT	CASRTGGNTEAFF
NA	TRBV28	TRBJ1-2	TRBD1	TGTGCCAGCAGTCAGACAGGGAGCACCACCTATGGCTACACCTTC	CASSQTGSTTYGYTF
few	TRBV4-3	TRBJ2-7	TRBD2	TGCGCCAGCAGCCAAGGTTTTAGCGGGAGGGTTTCCTACGAGCAGTACTTC	CASSQGFSGRVSYEQYF
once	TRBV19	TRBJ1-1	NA	TGTGCCAGTAGTGCCGTCGGGATGAACACTGAAGCTTTCTTT	CASSAVGMNTEAFF
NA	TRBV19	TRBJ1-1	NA	TGTGCCAGTAGTATAGATCGGAGGGATGGAGCTTTCTTT	CASSIDRRDGAFF
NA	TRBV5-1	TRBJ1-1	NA	TGCGCCAGCAGCTTCGACGGGCGGACTGGGGTTGAAGCTTTCTTT	CASSFDGRTGVEAFF
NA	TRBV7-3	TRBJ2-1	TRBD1	TGTGCCAGCAGCTACGACAGGGGTGATGAGCAGTTCTTC	CASSYDRGDEQFF
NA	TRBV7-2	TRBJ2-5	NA	TGTGCCAGCAGACCCTTGATGAGGGAGATGGCGGAGACCCAGTACTTC	CASRPLMREMAETQYF
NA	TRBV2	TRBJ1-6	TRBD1	TGTGCCAGCAGAACCAGGGGACAGTATAATTCACCCCTCCACTTT	CASRTRGQYNSPLHF
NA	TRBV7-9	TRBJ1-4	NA	TGTGCCAGCACCGCGGACAGCGGTAATGAAAAACTGTTTTTT	CASTADSGNEKLFF